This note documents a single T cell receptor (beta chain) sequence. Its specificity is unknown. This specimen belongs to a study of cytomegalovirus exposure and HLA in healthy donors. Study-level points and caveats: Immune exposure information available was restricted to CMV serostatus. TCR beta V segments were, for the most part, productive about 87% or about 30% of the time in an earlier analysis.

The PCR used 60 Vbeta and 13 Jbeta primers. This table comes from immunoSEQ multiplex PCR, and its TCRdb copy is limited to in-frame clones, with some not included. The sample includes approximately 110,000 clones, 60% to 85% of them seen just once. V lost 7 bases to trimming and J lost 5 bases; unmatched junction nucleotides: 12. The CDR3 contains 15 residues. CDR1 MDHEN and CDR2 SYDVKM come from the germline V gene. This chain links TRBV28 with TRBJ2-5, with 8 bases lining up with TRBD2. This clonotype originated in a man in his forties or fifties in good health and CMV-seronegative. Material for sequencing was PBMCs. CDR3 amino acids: CASTQMERGRETQYF. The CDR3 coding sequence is TGTGCCAGCACCCAGATGGAGCGGGGGAGGGAGACCCAGTACTTC.